At least ten counts were recorded for the clone carrying this T cell receptor beta chain. The entry originates in a study of molecular identifiers for immune sequencing clone quantification. Each CDR3 protein gets one entry after TCRdb re-called the PCR reads with MiXCR. Of some 65,000 distinct CDR3 sequences in the sample, 18% are singletons; the top ten hold 1.5% to 1.7%. Germline CDR1 MDHEN, CDR2 SYDVKM. Unmatched junction bases numbered 5, after V lost 6 bases and J lost 0 bases. The CDR3 is made up of 15 amino acids. This clonotype originated in a human donor in good health. Some libraries in this study had Jurkat cell RNA spiked in. Sequences were obtained from naive CD8+ T cells from blood, with Jurkat cell RNA spiked in. Subset indicated: FACS-sorted CD8+CD4-CCR7+CD45RA+ naive T cells. The rearrangement joins TRBV28 to TRBJ1-5, with 7 nucleotides matching TRBD1. CDR3 amino acids: CASRHGQDSNQPQHF. CDR3 nucleotide sequence: TGTGCCAGCAGACATGGACAGGATAGCAATCAGCCCCAGCATTTT.